What follows are 28 T cell receptor beta chains derived from one specimen sequenced in a study of post-analysis software for immune sequencing data. General observations from the study: Comparison of patients with controls showed five or six TRBV segments more frequent in patients, TRBV5-6, TRBV5-1 and TRBV20-1 among them.

These receptors' targets are unknown. Included in the TCR beta cDNA libraries were unique molecular identifiers. Each CDR3 protein gets one entry after TCRdb re-called the PCR reads with MiXCR. In the table there are hundreds of thousands of distinct CDR3 sequences, more than 50% of which are singletons. Sequencing used blood. The source of these receptors is a girl between 2 and 10 years old with multiple sclerosis.

This chain connects TRBV2 to TRBJ2-7, with D unresolved. V was cut by 2 bases and J by 2 bases, with 4 bases left in between. Germline CDR1 is SNHLY and CDR2 is FYNNEI. This CDR3 comprises 12 residues. The DNA of the CDR3 is TGTGCCAGCAGTGAAAGGACCTACGAGCAGTACTTC. This gives the protein CASSERTYEQYF.

The chain couples TRBV27 to TRBJ1-1; 8 nucleotides agree with TRBD1. V lost 6 bases to trimming and J lost 3 bases; unmatched junction nucleotides: 9. Germline V gene sequence: CDR1 MNHEY, CDR2 SMNVEV (reference sequence). CDR3 length equals 15 residues. CDR3 DNA: TGTGCCAGCAGCCTCTCGGACAGGGTGGACACTGAAGCTTTCTTT. This gives the protein CASSLSDRVDTEAFF.

The CDR3 DNA is TGCGCCAGCGATAGAGGCGGTGCGAACACTGAAGCTTTCTTT. Protein product: CASDRGGANTEAFF. The chain couples TRBV5-1 to TRBJ1-1, with no clear D. CDR3 length: 14 amino acids. V gave up 7 bases and J gave up 1 base, with 14 bases separating them. Germline loops: CDR1 SGHRS, CDR2 YFSETQ. The full variable domain, completed using reference TRBV5-1 and TRBJ1-1, is KAGVTQTPRYLIKTRGQQVTLSCSPISGHRSVSWYQQTPGQGLQFLFEYFSETQRNKGNFPGRFSGRQFSNSRSEMNVSTLELGDSALYLCASDRGGANTEAFFGQGTRLTVV.

This clonotype was seen a few times. CDR3 residues: CASSLVLAGQYNEQFF. The DNA for the CDR3 is TGCGCCAGCAGCTTGGTACTAGCGGGACAATACAATGAGCAGTTCTTC. The chain links TRBV5-1 to TRBJ2-1, with 10 bases aligning to TRBD2. This CDR3 spans 16 amino acids. Germline V gene lookup returns CDR1 SGHRS and CDR2 YFSETQ. The junction had 4 bases not matched to a gene; V was cut back by 0 bases and J by 4 bases. Filled out from reference TRBV5-1 and TRBJ2-1, the complete variable domain reads KAGVTQTPRYLIKTRGQQVTLSCSPISGHRSVSWYQQTPGQGLQFLFEYFSETQRNKGNFPGRFSGRQFSNSRSEMNVSTLELGDSALYLCASSLVLAGQYNEQFFGPGTRLTVL.

The chain couples TRBV29-1 to TRBJ2-1; 8 positions agree with TRBD1. J was trimmed by 7 bases and V by 5 bases; bases with no gene match: 7. The V gene's germline CDR1 is SQVTM and CDR2 ANQGSEA. CDR3 size: 13 residues. CDR3 residues: CSVSAGGWNEQFF. In nucleotides, the CDR3 is TGCAGCGTTTCGGCAGGGGGCTGGAATGAGCAGTTCTTC.

The rearrangement joins TRBV5-6 to TRBJ2-5; possible D gene TRBD2, 5 bases. With the DNA end fitting TRBJ2-7 better, the J assignment may be wrong. Germline CDR1 SGHDT, CDR2 YYEEEE. This CDR3 has 14 amino acids. The CDR3 spells CASRVEGFTYEQYF. The DNA for the CDR3 is TGTGCCAGCAGAGTAGAGGGATTCACCTACGAGCAGTACTTC.

Concerning this clonotype itself: The junction and the germline gene differ at one end; a read error may be behind it. V gene TRBV4-2 combines with J gene TRBJ2-7; D is possibly TRBD2 (7 bases). CDR1 and CDR2 (germline): LGHNA, YNFKEQ. The CDR3 totals 16 residues. CDR3 in DNA: TGTGCCTGCAGCTCAGAGGGAGGGGGTATTGCGTACGAGCAGTACTTC. Translated, it gives CACSSEGGGIAYEQYF.

The chain uses TRBV20-1 and TRBJ2-7; TRBD2 might be the D (5 bases). Trimming pared 5 bases from V and 4 bases from J, leaving 15 bases between. This CDR3 has 13 residues. Germline V gene data show CDR1 as DFQATT and CDR2 as SNEGSKA (reference sequence). CDR3 nucleotide sequence: TGCAGTGCTCGAGGGCCCTTACAATACGAGCAGTACTTC. Translation gives CSARGPLQYEQYF.

The gene calls are TRBV6-6 and TRBJ2-6; D call uncertain. CDR3 size: 14 residues. Trimming removed 10 bases at V and 0 bases at J, with 10 bases between. Germline assignment: CDR1 MNHNY and CDR2 SVGAGI (reference sequence). Here the CDR3 reads CATAQGSGANVLTF. The CDR3 DNA reads as TGTGCCACGGCCCAAGGCTCTGGGGCCAACGTCCTGACTTTC.

The chain employs TRBV5-1 and TRBJ2-7; 8 bases are shared with TRBD1. Germline loops: CDR1 SGHRS, CDR2 YFSETQ. Trimming removed 4 bases from V and 2 bases from J; junction bases left unmatched: 5. The CDR3 totals 14 residues. CDR3 in DNA: TGCGCCAGCAGCAAGGACAGGGCCCCCTACGAGCAGTACTTC. Amino acid sequence: CASSKDRAPYEQYF.

This chain connects TRBV7-2 to TRBJ1-4, with D perhaps matching TRBD1 (5 bases). Germline V gene data show CDR1 as SGHTA and CDR2 as FQGNSA. V gave up 1 base and J gave up 0 bases, with 12 bases separating them. This CDR3 has 17 amino acids. CDR3 sequence reads: CASSLGWGTTTNEKLFF. DNA for the CDR3: TGTGCCAGCAGCTTAGGATGGGGGACCACAACTAATGAAAAACTGTTTTTT.

The chain joins TRBV9 to TRBJ2-2, with 12 nucleotides matching TRBD2. The CDR3 consists of 18 residues. With V trimmed by 2 bases and J by 0 bases, 5 bases remained unmatched. Germline V gene sequence: CDR1 SGDLS, CDR2 YYNGEE. The CDR3: CASSVSTSGGANTGELFF. The CDR3 nucleotides read TGTGCCAGCAGCGTGTCGACTAGCGGGGGCGCGAACACCGGGGAGCTGTTTTTT.

This chain joins TRBV12-3 or TRBV12-4 and TRBJ1-5, with D possibly matching TRBD1 (6 bases). The CDR3 loop spans 17 amino acids. Trimming removed 11 bases from V and 4 bases from J, with 27 bases in between. The CDR3 region is CAGILVPGTQFNQPQHF. The CDR3 DNA reads as TGTGCCGGCATCTTGGTCCCCGGGACACAGTTTAATCAGCCCCAGCATTTT.

The J gene is TRBJ2-1, the V gene TRBV6-5; 13 bases align to TRBD2. Losses at the gene ends were 6 bases for V and 6 bases for J; bases not matched to a gene: 5. This CDR3 is 15 amino acids long. Germline V gene data show CDR1 as MNHEY and CDR2 as SVGAGI. CDR3 residues: CASRTGTSGVNEQFF. CDR3 coding DNA: TGTGCCAGCAGGACCGGGACTAGCGGGGTCAATGAGCAGTTCTTC.

This clonotype was found once. The genes are TRBV25-1 and TRBJ2-5, with a tentative D call TRBD1 (6 bases). The CDR3 length is 13 residues. Trimming took 3 bases from V and 5 from J, leaving 10 bases between them. Germline V gene data show CDR1 as MGHDK and CDR2 as SYGVNS. CDR3 sequence: CASSEDSPETQYF. CDR3 nucleotide sequence: TGTGCCAGCAGTGAGGACAGTCCCGAGACCCAGTACTTC.

The chain has TRBV5-1 and TRBJ2-1, with 8 bases identical to TRBD2. V dropped 4 bases and J dropped 4; count of bases not matched to a gene: 7. Germline values: CDR1 SGHRS, CDR2 YFSETQ. The CDR3 loop spans 15 amino acids. The CDR3 nucleotides read TGCGCCAGCAGCGCTACGGGACTAGGATACAATGAGCAGTTCTTC. Amino acids: CASSATGLGYNEQFF.

V is TRBV6-5 and J is TRBJ2-1; 10 positions match TRBD2. The CDR3 contains 15 residues. Looked up from germline, CDR1 is MNHEY and CDR2 is SVGAGI. The trim removed 2 bases at V and 9 bases at J, leaving 7 bases unmatched. The CDR3 protein is CASSYSGRALGEQFF. The CDR3 region has the DNA TGTGCCAGCAGTTACAGCGGGAGGGCCCTTGGTGAGCAGTTCTTC.

The chain employs TRBV28 and TRBJ2-3, with 8 bases identical to TRBD1. The CDR3 is 12 residues long. Germline-derived CDR1 and CDR2 are MDHEN and SYDVKM. Trimming removed 2 bases from V and 11 bases from J; junction bases left unmatched: 3. CDR3 sequence (DNA): TGTGCCAGCAGTTTAAAGGGGACAGGGCAGTATTTT. Protein sequence: CASSLKGTGQYF.

The chain joins TRBV29-1 to TRBJ2-5; D gene unclear. CDR1 and CDR2 (germline): SQVTM, ANQGSEA. CDR3 length: 13 amino acids. Trimming left V 3 bases short and J 4 bases short, with 12 bases between. CDR3 sequence: CSVDRIEAETQYF. DNA for the CDR3: TGCAGCGTTGACAGGATAGAAGCAGAGACCCAGTACTTC.

The chain links TRBV4-1 to TRBJ2-1, with 11 positions matching TRBD1. The germline V gene has CDR1 MGHRA and CDR2 YSYEKL. CDR3 length equals 15 residues. J gave up 9 bases and V 5 bases, and 9 bases lay outside the gene matches. This CDR3 reads CASSARGQGVGEQFF. As DNA, the CDR3 is TGCGCCAGCAGCGCACGGGGACAGGGGGTAGGTGAGCAGTTCTTC.

The chain combines TRBV2 with TRBJ2-7; TRBD1 aligns across 9 bases. There are 14 residues in the CDR3. J gave up 7 bases and V 6 bases, and 10 bases lay outside the gene matches. CDR1 is SNHLY, CDR2 FYNNEI, per germline. Written as DNA, the CDR3 is TGTGCCAGCAGCGACACCGGGACAGGGTATGAGCAGTACTTC. Translation gives CASSDTGTGYEQYF.

This chain connects TRBV15 to TRBJ2-7; TRBD1 aligns across 9 bases. The better agreement between TRBJ2-5 and the DNA end casts doubt on the J call. This CDR3 spans 16 amino acids. The germline CDR1 and CDR2 sequences are LNHNV and YYDKDF (reference sequence). Here the CDR3 DNA reads TGTGCCACCAGCACCAAACAGGGGGCAGGGGGAGAGACCCAGTACTTC. Protein: CATSTKQGAGGETQYF.

CDR3 sequence: CASSSGRNTDTQYF. As DNA, the CDR3 is TGTGCCAGCAGCTCCGGGAGGAACACAGATACGCAGTATTTT. This rearrangement joins TRBV11-2 to TRBJ2-3; 7 bases are shared with TRBD2. CDR1 and CDR2 from the germline V gene are SGHAT and FQNNGV. V dropped 4 bases and J dropped 2; count of bases not matched to a gene: 3. The CDR3 spans 14 residues.

J is TRBJ1-4 and V is TRBV27; D gene uncertain. Trimming left V 2 bases short and J 8 bases short, with 9 bases between. The CDR3 runs 13 residues. Germline V gives CDR1 MNHEY, CDR2 SMNVEV (reference sequence). Here the CDR3 reads CASSLTVSEKLFF. The CDR3 DNA reads TGTGCCAGCAGTTTAACGGTTTCAGAAAAACTGTTTTTT.

The rearrangement joins TRBV12-3 or TRBV12-4 to TRBJ2-7; 7 nucleotides align to TRBD1. Trimming at V came to 5 bases and at J to 3 bases, leaving 7 bases not matched to a gene. The CDR3 is 14 residues long. The CDR3 sequence is CASSPGQDVYEQYF. In nucleotides, the CDR3 is TGTGCCAGCAGTCCAGGACAGGATGTCTACGAGCAGTACTTC.

Worth noting for this clonotype: Compared with germline, one end of the junction differs, possibly owing to a read error. The rearrangement links TRBV5-6 to TRBJ2-5, with D perhaps TRBD2 (6 bases). Germline CDR1 is SGHDT and CDR2 is YYEEEE. The length of the CDR3 is 15 residues. The CDR3 DNA sequence: TGTGCCAGCAGCTTGGCGGGTTGGGGCCGGGAGACCCAGTACTTT. It specifies CASSLAGWGRETQYF.

There are a few counts of this clonotype. V and J are TRBV20-1 and TRBJ2-1, with 8 bases identical to TRBD1. The trim removed 3 bases at V and 4 bases at J, leaving 2 bases unmatched. Germline CDR1 DFQATT, CDR2 SNEGSKA (reference sequence). The CDR3 length is 13 residues. This CDR3 is CSASGTGYNEQFF. CDR3 nucleotides: TGCAGTGCTAGTGGGACAGGTTACAATGAGCAGTTCTTC.

The chain uses TRBV3-1 and TRBJ2-4, with D possibly being TRBD1 (6 bases). Germline V gene sequence: CDR1 LGHDT, CDR2 YNNKEL (reference sequence). V was cut by 0 bases and J by 6 bases, with 12 bases left in between. The length of the CDR3 is 15 residues. The CDR3 nucleotides are TGTGCCAGCAGCCAAGATCACAGGGATGGAAACATTCAGTACTTC. Residues: CASSQDHRDGNIQYF.